This TCR beta chain was profiled in a study of memory CD4+ T cells and cytomegalovirus serostatus. Study as a whole: This sample comes from healthy Belgian adults, 9 CMV seropositive, approximately 25 seronegative.

To note about this clone: Its specificity is not known.

The sort gate was single viable CD3+CD4+CD8-CD45RO+ cells for memory CD4+ T cells. The CDR3 has 14 residues. CDR1 and CDR2 (germline): ENHRY, SYGVKD. Trimming took 3 bases from V and 5 from J, leaving 14 bases between them. Notes on the study in general: Each of 65 to 70 CMV-associated TCRbeta sequences occurred in one to five individuals. The CMV-associated TCR signature appears largely within the CD4+ memory repertoire.

In the original workflow: After removing out-of-frame reads, around 2,100,000 distinct TCRbeta sequences remained. Using immunoSEQ multiplex PCR, the repertoire was profiled, and TCRdb retains in-frame clones only, with some absent. D and trimming were read from the DNA, whereas the V and J calls and clone size are those reported in that table. Found here are 56,000 or so clones, 80% of them singletons; the top ten hold 0.53%. The clonotype originates from an adult in good health and CMV-seronegative. Some clones in this sample may be carry-over from other donors' samples. What was sequenced was memory CD4+ T cells from blood. The J gene is TRBJ2-7, the V gene TRBV10-3; D remains unclear. The CDR3 region is CAISDPPTSNEQYF. The CDR3 DNA reads TGTGCCATCAGTGACCCCCCTACAAGTAACGAGCAGTACTTC.